Listed here are 20 T cell receptor beta chains from one sample, sequenced in a study of blood T cell repertoires in COVID-19. Sequencing used immunoSEQ multiplex PCR; TCRdb keeps in-frame clones, though not all of them. The data show about 90,000 clones, less than 85% seen once. Specimen: peripheral blood. The source is an older woman with acute or convalescent COVID-19.

The V gene is TRBV2, the J gene TRBJ2-7, with 9 bases aligning to TRBD2. The germline V gene has CDR1 SNHLY and CDR2 FYNNEI. The V segment lost 5 bases and the J segment 6 bases; nucleotides outside the gene matches: 8. The CDR3 contains 14 residues. Written as DNA, the CDR3 is TGTGCCAGCAGTACCGGGACTAGCCGTTCCGAGCAGTACTTC. It encodes CASSTGTSRSEQYF. Combining the CDR3 with reference TRBV2 and TRBJ2-7 gives the whole variable domain EPEVTQTPSHQVTQMGQEVILRCVPISNHLYFYWYRQILGQKVEFLVSFYNNEISEKSEIFDDQFSVERPDGSNFTLKIRSTKLEDSAMYFCASSTGTSRSEQYFGPGTRLTVT.

This chain links TRBV7-2 with TRBJ2-2, with 10 bases that match TRBD1. The CDR3 length is 16 residues. The V segment lost 5 bases and the J segment 4 bases; nucleotides outside the gene matches: 7. Germline-derived CDR1 and CDR2 are SGHTA and FQGNSA. Here the CDR3 DNA reads TGTGCCAGCAGCCCTTGGACAGGGGGGGTCACCGGGGAGCTGTTTTTT. This codes for CASSPWTGGVTGELFF.

The chain combines TRBV18 with TRBJ2-7; TRBD2 is a possible D gene (5 bases). The CDR3 has 13 amino acids. V lost 3 bases, J lost 3 bases, and 9 bases lay in between. Germline-derived CDR1 and CDR2 are KGHSH and LQKENI. This CDR3 is CASSPEDFYEQYF. The CDR3 DNA sequence: TGTGCCAGCTCACCGGAGGACTTCTACGAGCAGTACTTC.

V is TRBV5-6 and J is TRBJ1-1; 7 nucleotides agree with TRBD1. Germline CDR1 reads SGHDT; CDR2 reads YYEEEE. The CDR3 loop spans 15 amino acids. The CDR3 reads CASRGAGFMNTEAFF. As DNA, the CDR3 is TGTGCGTCCAGGGGGGCAGGCTTCATGAACACTGAAGCTTTCTTT.

The J gene is TRBJ2-2, the V gene TRBV7-2; a possible D gene is TRBD2 (6 bases). Germline CDR1 SGHTA, CDR2 FQGNSA. The CDR3 is 14 residues long. Trimming removed 1 base at V and 4 bases at J, with 7 bases between. CDR3 bases: TGTGCCAGCAGCTTAGGGGGGGTCACCGGGGAGCTGTTTTTT. Translating it yields CASSLGGVTGELFF.

The chain uses TRBV7-2 and TRBJ1-2, with 8 nucleotides matching TRBD1. The CDR3 loop spans 15 amino acids. Germline V gives CDR1 SGHTA, CDR2 FQGNSA. V lost 5 bases and J lost 4; bases outside the gene matches: 9. The CDR3 region is CASSPRTGSSYGYTF. The CDR3 region has the DNA TGTGCCAGCAGCCCGAGGACAGGGTCTAGCTATGGCTACACCTTC. The full variable domain, with the rest looked up from reference TRBV7-2 and TRBJ1-2, is GAGVSQSPSNKVTEKGKDVELRCDPISGHTALYWYRQSLGQGLEFLIYFQGNSAPDKSGLPSDRFSAERTGGSVSTLTIQRTQQEDSAVYLCASSPRTGSSYGYTFGSGTRLTVV.

This chain joins TRBV4-1 and TRBJ2-7, with D hard to call. The CDR3 sequence is 16 residues long. V lost 0 bases and J lost 3, with 15 bases in between. Germline V CDR1 and CDR2: MGHRA, YSYEKL. This CDR3 reads CASSQDQRLGGYEQYF. CDR3 in DNA: TGCGCCAGCAGCCAAGATCAGCGTCTAGGTGGCTACGAGCAGTACTTC.

This clone was counted a single time. The J gene is TRBJ2-2, the V gene TRBV4-1; 9 nucleotides line up with TRBD1. J gave up 7 bases and V 4 bases, and 7 bases lay outside the gene matches. CDR1 and CDR2 from the germline V gene are MGHRA and YSYEKL. This CDR3 is built from 15 residues. In DNA, the CDR3 is TGCGCCAGCAGCCCGACAGGGGGATCAGTCGGGGAGCTGTTTTTT. Encoded protein: CASSPTGGSVGELFF.

V usage is TRBV18 and J usage is TRBJ1-2; 7 bases are shared with TRBD1. CDR3 length: 14 amino acids. Germline V gives CDR1 KGHSH, CDR2 LQKENI. Germline trimming cut 2 bases from V and 6 bases from J; bases unmatched to any gene: 6. The CDR3 nucleotides read TGTGCCAGCTCACCAGGAGGGCAGGGGGATGGCTACACCTTC. Its protein is CASSPGGQGDGYTF.

The rearrangement links TRBV27 to TRBJ2-1, with 7 positions matching TRBD1. With 0 bases clipped from V and 3 bases from J, the junction kept 2 bases outside the gene matches. The germline V gene has CDR1 MNHEY and CDR2 SMNVEV (reference sequence). The CDR3 is 15 amino acids. CDR3 residues: CASSLSGQNYNEQFF. In DNA form, the CDR3 reads TGTGCCAGCAGTTTATCGGGACAGAACTACAATGAGCAGTTCTTC.

The chain joins TRBV11-2 to TRBJ2-5; 10 nucleotides align to TRBD1. Germline V gene data show CDR1 as SGHAT and CDR2 as FQNNGV. This CDR3 comprises 15 residues. V was pared by 4 bases and J by 9 bases, with 11 bases of the junction left unmatched. This CDR3 reads CASSSTTGGTRAQYF. DNA for the CDR3: TGTGCCAGCAGCTCCACGACAGGGGGCACCCGGGCCCAGTACTTC.

The V gene is TRBV4-2, the J gene TRBJ2-3; 9 bases align to TRBD2. The CDR3 is 17 amino acids. Germline CDR1 reads LGHNA; CDR2 reads YNFKEQ. V shed 0 bases, J shed 5 bases, and the junction held 9 bases outside the gene matches. The CDR3 DNA reads TGTGCCAGCAGCCAAGAAGGGGCAGCGGGGGGCGAAGATACGCAGTATTTT. Translated, it gives CASSQEGAAGGEDTQYF.

V gene TRBV30 combines with J gene TRBJ1-3, with D possibly TRBD1 on 5 matching bases. CDR1 and CDR2 from the germline V gene are GTSNPN and SVGIG (reference sequence). Trimming shortened V by 8 bases and J by 3 bases, and 20 bases separated the two germline ends. The CDR3 has 15 residues. The CDR3 DNA is TGTGCCGGGACGGGGGGAATGGGTTATGGAAACACCATATATTTT. The encoded protein is CAGTGGMGYGNTIYF.

The V and J genes are TRBV19 and TRBJ2-3, with no clear D. V was clipped by 4 bases and J by 1 base, with 3 bases between them. This CDR3 comprises 12 residues. Germline values: CDR1 LNHDA, CDR2 SQIVND (reference sequence). Here the CDR3 DNA reads TGTGCCAGTAGTACTGGCACAGATACGCAGTATTTT. This sequence encodes CASSTGTDTQYF. Full variable domain (rest looked up from reference TRBV19 and TRBJ2-3): DGGITQSPKYLFRKEGQNVTLSCEQNLNHDAMYWYRQDPGQGLRLIYYSQIVNDFQKGDIAEGYSVSREKKESFPLTVTSAQKNPTAFYLCASSTGTDTQYFGPGTRLTVL.

This chain connects TRBV10-3 to TRBJ2-1, with a possible D match to TRBD2 (5 bases). The CDR3 extends over 14 amino acids. CDR1 is ENHRY, CDR2 SYGVKD, per germline. Trimming cost V 0 bases and J 5 bases, with 8 bases left between them. CDR3 in amino acids: CAISESRAHNEQFF. CDR3 nucleotides: TGTGCCATCAGTGAGTCGCGGGCACACAATGAGCAGTTCTTC.

The chain combines TRBV6-5 with TRBJ1-2; TRBD1 is a possible D gene (5 bases). The CDR3 covers 13 residues. Trimming removed 11 bases from V and 4 bases from J, with 17 bases in between. Germline CDR1 is MNHEY and CDR2 is SVGAGI. The CDR3 sequence: CASRGAGGYGYTF. As DNA, the CDR3 is TGTGCCTCCCGCGGGGCGGGAGGCTATGGCTACACCTTC.

The chain employs TRBV5-1 and TRBJ1-3, with D possibly TRBD1 on 6 matching bases. Germline-derived CDR1 and CDR2 are SGHRS and YFSETQ. This CDR3 region has 14 residues. V was shortened by 3 bases and J by 3 bases, with 10 bases between the two germline ends. CDR3 residues: CASSSTGRGNTIYF. DNA of the CDR3: TGCGCCAGCAGCTCGACAGGCCGTGGAAACACCATATATTTT. Filled out from reference TRBV5-1 and TRBJ1-3, the complete variable domain reads KAGVTQTPRYLIKTRGQQVTLSCSPISGHRSVSWYQQTPGQGLQFLFEYFSETQRNKGNFPGRFSGRQFSNSRSEMNVSTLELGDSALYLCASSSTGRGNTIYFGEGSWLTVV.

The chain has TRBV20-1 and TRBJ1-5; D is undetermined. The CDR3 has 12 residues. Trimming left V 3 bases short and J 6 bases short, with 9 bases between. The germline gives CDR1 DFQATT, CDR2 SNEGSKA (reference sequence). CDR3 residues: CSASRVGQPQHF. The DNA of the CDR3 is TGCAGTGCTAGTCGGGTAGGTCAGCCCCAGCATTTT.

V gene TRBV2 combines with J gene TRBJ2-1; possibly TRBD2 for D (6 bases). There are 15 residues in the CDR3. The V and J ends lost 9 bases and 0 bases respectively, with 15 bases between them. CDR1 and CDR2 from the germline V gene are SNHLY and FYNNEI. The CDR3 reads CARESAGSSYNEQFF. DNA for the CDR3: TGTGCCAGGGAAAGTGCGGGAAGCTCCTACAATGAGCAGTTCTTC.

This clone occurred once. The V call is TRBV7-2, the J call TRBJ1-4, with D possibly TRBD1 on 5 matching bases. The CDR3 length is 16 residues. The V gene lost 4 bases and the J gene lost 5 bases, with 17 bases spanning the gap. CDR1 is SGHTA, CDR2 FQGNSA, per germline. CDR3 DNA: TGTGCCAGCAGCTCTGGACCGACGGGGGGAAATGAAAAACTGTTTTTT. Encoded protein: CASSSGPTGGNEKLFF.